Sequencing of this TCR beta chain was carried out in a study of a mutant IDH1 vaccine in newly diagnosed glioma. Comments on this clone: The target antigen is unknown.

Germline CDR1 reads MNHEY; CDR2 reads SVGAGI. Trimming shortened V by 0 bases and J by 0 bases, and 10 bases separated the two germline ends. The CDR3 is 16 amino acids. Described time point: week 47, end of study. Every vaccination contained 300 ug of the mutant IDH1 20-mer peptide and was paired with topical imiquimod. The repertoire was sequenced with immunoSEQ multiplex PCR; TCRdb's copy has only in-frame clones and lacks some. The table records almost 95,000 clones, roughly 91% of them present only once. This sequence was found in a woman aged 45 to 65 with glioma. The sample consisted of PBMCs, taken from a glioma patient whose treatment included an IDH1 peptide vaccine. This rearrangement joins TRBV6-5 to TRBJ2-3, with no clear D. The CDR3 loop reads CASSYSAWGSTDTQYF. The CDR3 DNA is TGTGCCAGCAGTTACTCCGCCTGGGGTAGCACAGATACGCAGTATTTT.